The clone carrying this TCR beta chain was detected only once. Cohort placement rested on clinical history that participants reported themselves. The data are from a study of blood T cell repertoires in COVID-19. At the level of the study: The analysed material was cDNA or gDNA that came from T cells, B-cell-depleted T cells, or PBMCs.

Sequencing used immunoSEQ multiplex PCR; TCRdb keeps in-frame clones, though not all of them. The sample gives approximately 220,000 clones, around 80% of which show up once; about 7% is in the top ten. Specimen: PBMCs or T cells enriched from blood (not recorded which). This receptor was taken from a woman in her 40s with acute COVID-19.

CDR3 protein: CASSSSGQSGSGNTIYF. CDR3 nucleotides: TGTGCCAGCAGCTCGTCCGGACAGAGTGGCTCTGGAAACACCATATATTTT. This chain connects TRBV5-6 to TRBJ1-3; the D gene is possibly TRBD1 (6 bases). The CDR3 is 17 amino acids. The V gene's germline CDR1 is SGHDT and CDR2 YYEEEE. The ends were cut back, 3 bases at V and 0 bases at J, with 16 bases in the middle.